One sample yielded the 7 T cell receptor beta chains listed below, sequenced in a study of cytomegalovirus exposure and HLA in healthy donors. Primers for the PCR totalled 60 Vbeta and 13 Jbeta. TCRdb's copy holds only in-frame clones and misses some; the assay was immunoSEQ multiplex PCR. In the table there are over 150,000 clones, more than 80% of which are singletons. Sequenced: PBMCs. The receptors derive from a woman aged 50 to 60 in good health and CMV-seronegative.

This rearrangement joins TRBV10-1 to TRBJ2-1; a possible D gene is TRBD1 (5 bases). With 2 bases removed from V and 4 bases from J, the gap between germline ends came to 12 bases. The germline V gene has CDR1 WNHNN and CDR2 SYGVQD (reference sequence). The CDR3 runs to 15 residues. CDR3 region: CASSEKGAPYNEQFF. DNA for the CDR3: TGCGCCAGCAGTGAGAAAGGGGCCCCTTACAATGAGCAGTTCTTC.

V gene TRBV11-3 combines with J gene TRBJ1-1, with D hard to call. Deletions cut 0 bases from V and 8 bases from J, with 7 bases between. The CDR3 covers 12 residues. The germline V gene encodes CDR1 SGHNT and CDR2 YENEEA. CDR3 DNA: TGTGCCAGCAGCTTAGACCGCGGAGAAGCTTTCTTT. Translating it yields CASSLDRGEAFF.

This chain joins TRBV2 and TRBJ1-1; TRBD1 matches at 8 bases. The germline gives CDR1 SNHLY, CDR2 FYNNEI. CDR3 length equals 15 residues. V was clipped by 0 bases and J by 5 bases; unmatched bases: 5. CDR3 nucleotide sequence: TGTGCCAGCAGTGAAGCATACAGGGGGAGAACTGAAGCTTTCTTT. Translation: CASSEAYRGRTEAFF.

This rearrangement joins TRBV5-1 to TRBJ1-1, with D perhaps matching TRBD1 (6 bases). Trimming stripped 3 bases from V and 3 bases from J, with 12 bases between. This CDR3 has 14 amino acids. The V gene's germline CDR1 is SGHRS and CDR2 YFSETQ. The CDR3 reads CASSSGTTHTEAFF. The CDR3 DNA follows: TGCGCCAGCAGCTCCGGGACAACCCACACTGAAGCTTTCTTT.

The chain employs TRBV7-9 and TRBJ1-3, with D unresolved. CDR3 length: 14 residues. Trimming shortened V by 4 bases and J by 1 base, and 8 bases separated the two germline ends. Germline V lookup: CDR1 SEHNR, CDR2 FQNEAQ (reference sequence). The CDR3 DNA follows: TGTGCCAGCAGCTCCCTATATTCTGGAAACACCATATATTTT. Its translation: CASSSLYSGNTIYF.

V is TRBV29-1 and J is TRBJ2-7; possible D gene TRBD2, 5 bases. Germline V gene lookup returns CDR1 SQVTM and CDR2 ANQGSEA. The germline V and J ends were trimmed by 4 bases and 3 bases, with 10 bases remaining between them. This CDR3 region has 12 residues. This CDR3 is CSVVVSGYEQYF. DNA of the CDR3: TGCAGCGTTGTGGTGAGCGGCTACGAGCAGTACTTC.

The chain joins TRBV19 to TRBJ2-7, with 8 bases that match TRBD1. Germline trimming cut 7 bases from V and 7 bases from J; bases unmatched to any gene: 6. CDR1 and CDR2 (germline): LNHDA, SQIVND (reference sequence). CDR3 length: 12 residues. Here the CDR3 DNA reads TGTGCCAGTAAGCAGGGGGCGGGGGAGCAGTACTTC. This translates into CASKQGAGEQYF.